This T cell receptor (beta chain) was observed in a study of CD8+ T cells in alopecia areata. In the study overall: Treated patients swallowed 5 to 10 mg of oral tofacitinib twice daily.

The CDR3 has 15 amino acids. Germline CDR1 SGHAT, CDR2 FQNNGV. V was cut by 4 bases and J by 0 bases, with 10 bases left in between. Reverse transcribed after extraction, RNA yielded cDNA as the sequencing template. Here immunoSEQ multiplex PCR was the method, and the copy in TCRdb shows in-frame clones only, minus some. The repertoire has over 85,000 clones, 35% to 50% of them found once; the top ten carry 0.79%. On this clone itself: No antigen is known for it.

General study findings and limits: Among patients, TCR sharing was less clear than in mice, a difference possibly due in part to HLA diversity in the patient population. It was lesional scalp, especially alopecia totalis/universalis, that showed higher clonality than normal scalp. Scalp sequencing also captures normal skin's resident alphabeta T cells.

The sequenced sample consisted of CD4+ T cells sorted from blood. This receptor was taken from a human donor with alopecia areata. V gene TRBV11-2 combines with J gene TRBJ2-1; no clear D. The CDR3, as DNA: TGTGCCAGCAGCTCCAAGCTAAGCTCCTACAATGAGCAGTTCTTC. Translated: CASSSKLSSYNEQFF. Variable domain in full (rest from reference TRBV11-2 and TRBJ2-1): EAGVAQSPRYKIIEKRQSVAFWCNPISGHATLYWYQQILGQGPKLLIQFQNNGVVDDSQLPKDRFSAERLKGVDSTLKIQPAKLEDSAVYLCASSSKLSSYNEQFFGPGTRLTVL.